The source of this T cell receptor (beta chain) is a study of T cell changes during pregnancy in multiple sclerosis. Data came from immunoSEQ multiplex PCR; TCRdb stores just in-frame clones and leaves some out. The table has around 61,000 clones, roughly 89% seen once. Trimming took 4 bases from V and 3 from J; bases not matched to a gene: 4. The CDR3 is 14 amino acids. CDR1 and CDR2 from the germline V gene are SEHNR and FQNEAQ (reference sequence). Sequenced here: peripheral blood, sampled in the third trimester of pregnancy. The origin of this receptor is a female donor in good health, enrolled as a control in a pregnancy study. The chain joins TRBV7-9 to TRBJ1-2; 8 nucleotides align to TRBD1. CDR3 protein: CASSYRGVDYGYTF. CDR3 sequence (DNA): TGTGCCAGCAGCTACAGGGGGGTGGACTATGGCTACACCTTC.